These T cell receptor beta chains were read from a single sample in a study of T cell responses to AZD1222 COVID-19 vaccine. Profiling relied on immunoSEQ multiplex PCR, and the TCRdb table lists in-frame clones only, not all of them. The sample lists tens of thousands of clones; more than 85% were seen once. The specimen comprised peripheral blood, sampled on day 0 of AZD1222 vaccination. The receptor source for this set is an adult in good health. Each CDR3 is given with its conserved first and last residue. D genes are given only for firm matches. Some rows mark clone size as missing; the rest say once, few, many or name a class of expanded clone.

TRBD2	TRBV9	NA	TRBJ2-1	CASSALAGNYNEQFF	TGTGCCAGCAGCGCGCTAGCGGGTAACTACAATGAGCAGTTCTTC
TRBD1	TRBV18	NA	TRBJ2-7	CASSPAIGGDEQYF	TGTGCCAGCTCACCCGCGATAGGGGGCGACGAGCAGTACTTC
TRBD2	TRBV27	NA	TRBJ2-7	CASSLAASGDLTYEQYF	TGTGCCAGCAGTTTGGCGGCTAGCGGGGACCTTACCTACGAGCAGTACTTC
NA	TRBV7-2	few	TRBJ1-3	CASSLFSGTNTIYF	TGTGCCAGCAGCTTATTTTCAGGGACGAACACCATATATTTT
NA	TRBV30	NA	TRBJ1-1	CAWRQLNTEAFF	TGTGCCTGGAGACAGTTGAACACTGAAGCTTTCTTT
NA	TRBV27	NA	TRBJ2-1	CASSLSMGYNEQFF	TGTGCCAGCAGTTTATCGATGGGTTACAATGAGCAGTTCTTC
NA	TRBV2	once	TRBJ1-3	CASSPQFLSGNTIYF	TGTGCCAGCAGCCCCCAGTTTCTCTCTGGAAACACCATATATTTT
NA	TRBV27	NA	TRBJ2-2	CASSPRWSASTGELFF	TGTGCCAGCAGCCCCCGGTGGTCGGCGAGCACCGGGGAGCTGTTTTTT
TRBD1	TRBV6-5	NA	TRBJ1-2	CASSYGTGSGYTF	TGTGCCAGCAGTTACGGGACAGGGAGCGGCTACACCTTC
NA	TRBV27	NA	TRBJ1-2	CASSLWGVNYGYTF	TGTGCCAGCAGTTTATGGGGGGTTAACTATGGCTACACCTTC
NA	TRBV18	NA	TRBJ1-3	CASSSSRGISGNTIYF	TGTGCCAGCTCATCCTCTCGGGGCATCTCTGGAAACACCATATATTTT
TRBD1	TRBV7-9	NA	TRBJ1-2	CASSQGQGSNYGYTF	TGTGCCAGCAGCCAAGGACAGGGAAGTAACTATGGCTACACCTTC